This paragraph reports one T cell receptor (beta chain). V shed 9 bases, J shed 4 bases, and the junction held 6 bases outside the gene matches. Germline V gene sequence: CDR1 MDHEN, CDR2 SYDVKM. The CDR3 totals 13 residues. The data are from a study of blood T cell repertoires in COVID-19. Assay: immunoSEQ multiplex PCR; the TCRdb copy retains only in-frame clones and omits some. The table lists roughly 200,000 clones, roughly 84% of them singletons. The Seattle patients, enrolled during active infection, were followed longitudinally. The sample consisted of peripheral blood. J is TRBJ1-5 and V is TRBV28, with TRBD1 matching over 7 bases. The TCR sequence derives from a woman aged 40 to 50 with COVID-19, enrolled during active disease. CDR3 region: CASWQGDNQPQHF. CDR3 nucleotide sequence: TGTGCCAGTTGGCAGGGGGATAATCAGCCCCAGCATTTT.